These 5 T cell receptor beta chains were all obtained from the same sample, sequenced in a study of blood T cell repertoires in COVID-19. This table comes from immunoSEQ multiplex PCR, and its TCRdb copy is limited to in-frame clones, with some not included. The repertoire holds about 290,000 clones, around 81% seen once, with 4.1% in the top ten. Sequenced: peripheral blood. The receptors stem from a woman aged 45-60 years with active or convalescent COVID-19.

At least ten counts were recorded for this clone. The gene calls are TRBV10-3 and TRBJ1-1; D might be TRBD1 (6 bases). Germline CDR1 and CDR2: ENHRY and SYGVKD. Trimming took off 6 bases at V and 1 base at J, with 12 bases between the two ends. The CDR3 spans 14 residues. For the CDR3, the DNA is TGTGCCATCAGCAACAGGGTGGCGAACACTGAAGCTTTCTTT. It yields the protein CAISNRVANTEAFF.

Only one count was recorded for this clone. This chain joins TRBV10-3 and TRBJ2-3; 11 bases match TRBD2. CDR3 length: 15 residues. The junction had 7 bases not matched to a gene; V was cut back by 9 bases and J by 2 bases. Germline CDR1 ENHRY, CDR2 SYGVKD. CDR3 in amino acids: CAMRGGLADTDTQYF. The CDR3 DNA reads as TGTGCCATGAGGGGGGGACTAGCGGACACAGATACGCAGTATTTT.

This chain connects TRBV2 to TRBJ2-7, with TRBD1 identical over 8 bases. The CDR3 consists of 14 residues. V lost 6 bases to trimming and J lost 5 bases; unmatched junction nucleotides: 9. Germline V gives CDR1 SNHLY, CDR2 FYNNEI. The CDR3 DNA reads TGTGCCAGCAGGACCGACAGGGGCGGCCACGAGCAGTACTTC. This gives the protein CASRTDRGGHEQYF.

This clone was counted between two and nine times. This CDR3 reads CASSLSSLVYEQYF. The CDR3 DNA follows: TGTGCCAGCAGCTTATCCAGCCTAGTCTACGAGCAGTACTTC. The chain uses TRBV11-2 and TRBJ2-7; D is ambiguous. The CDR3 is 14 amino acids. Per the germline V gene, CDR1 is SGHAT and CDR2 is FQNNGV. The V gene lost 2 bases and the J gene lost 3 bases, with 11 bases spanning the gap.

The V call is TRBV3-1 (or the pseudogene TRBV3-2), the J call TRBJ1-1; D perhaps matches TRBD1 (5 bases). The V gene's germline CDR1 is LGHDT and CDR2 YNNKEL (reference sequence). This CDR3 contains 15 residues. V was clipped by 1 base and J by 4 bases, with 13 bases between them. CDR3 nucleotide sequence: TGTGCCAGCAGCCAAGGGGGCAGCCGGCCCACTGAAGCTTTCTTT. Encoded protein: CASSQGGSRPTEAFF.